Listed here are 6 T cell receptor beta chains from one sample, sequenced in a study of cytomegalovirus exposure and HLA in healthy donors. Primers for the PCR totalled 60 Vbeta and 13 Jbeta. Sequencing used immunoSEQ multiplex PCR; TCRdb keeps in-frame clones, though not all of them. Of some 100,000 clones detected, over 60% appear once; the ten largest clones hold 3.5% to 4.5%. Sequences were obtained from PBMCs. These TCRs come from a female donor in good health and CMV-seropositive.

The gene calls are TRBV30 and TRBJ1-5; 10 bases line up with TRBD1. V lost 1 base to trimming and J lost 6 bases; unmatched junction nucleotides: 6. This CDR3 comprises 15 residues. Per the germline V gene, CDR1 is GTSNPN and CDR2 is SVGIG (reference sequence). CDR3 nucleotide sequence: TGTGCCTGGAGTGAGGAGACAGGGGGCGTTCAGCCCCAGCATTTT. It is translated as CAWSEETGGVQPQHF.

To note about this clone: The sample contains more than one DNA sequence encoding this CDR3. The chain carries TRBV21-1 and TRBJ2-7; TRBD1 is taken as the D call from the table, unchecked against the DNA. TRBV21-1 is a pseudogene segment. The CDR3 extends over 15 amino acids. The CDR3 DNA sequence: TGTGCCAGCAGCCATCTCAGGGGACGGTTTCACGAGCAGTACTTC. Amino acids: CASSHLRGRFHEQYF.

CDR3 in DNA: TGTGCCAGCAGCTCCCGGACTTCAAGCTCCTACGAGCAGTACTTC. Amino acid sequence: CASSSRTSSSYEQYF. The rearrangement links TRBV7-2 to TRBJ2-7; maybe TRBD2 (5 bases). Per germline, CDR1 SGHTA and CDR2 FQGNSA. There are 15 residues in the CDR3. The ends were cut back, 4 bases at V and 0 bases at J, with 13 bases in the middle.

This sequence joins TRBV7-2 and TRBJ1-1; 7 bases fit TRBD1. The germline gives CDR1 SGHTA, CDR2 FQGNSA. Trimming cost V 5 bases and J 8 bases; bases outside gene matches: 14. CDR3 length: 15 residues. In nucleotides, the CDR3 is TGTGCCAGCAGCCAAAGGGGGCAGGGGAGTAGGGAAGCTTTCTTT. This sequence encodes CASSQRGQGSREAFF.

The CDR3 sequence: CASSQGAWDYGYTF. CDR3 bases: TGTGCCAGCAGCCAGGGGGCGTGGGACTATGGCTACACCTTC. The chain recombines TRBV5-6 with TRBJ1-2; 8 bases are shared with TRBD1. Germline trimming cut 4 bases from V and 3 bases from J; bases unmatched to any gene: 5. Germline-derived CDR1 and CDR2 are SGHDT and YYEEEE. The CDR3 runs to 14 residues.

This rearrangement joins TRBV19 to TRBJ1-1, with D uncertain. CDR3 length equals 13 residues. Germline V CDR1 and CDR2: LNHDA, SQIVND (reference sequence). Deletions cut 9 bases from V and 3 bases from J, with 14 bases between. Here the CDR3 reads CASSVVRDTEAFF. As DNA, the CDR3 is TGTGCCAGCTCCGTGGTGAGGGACACTGAAGCTTTCTTT.